The 23 T cell receptor beta chains listed next were all sequenced from one sample in a study of T cells in women clearing cervical HPV infection. Sequencing was performed with immunoSEQ multiplex PCR; in TCRdb, only in-frame clones are kept and a portion is missing. The listing contains fewer than 25,000 clones. What was sequenced was blood buffy coat. The receptor set was obtained from a woman aged 18 to 75 with a cervical HPV16 infection that either progressed to CIN3+ or cleared (not recorded which).

With regard to this clone: The read terminates 3 residues before the CDR3 end, so the remaining end is supplied by the germline J gene. This chain uses TRBV12-3 or TRBV12-4 with TRBJ2-7; possibly TRBD2 for D (6 bases). The CDR3 contains 12 residues. V lost 3 bases and J 4 bases, leaving 7 bases between the germline ends. The CDR3 sequence: CASSLSGYEQYF. Incomplete CDR3 DNA: TGTGCCAGCAGTTTGAGCGGGTACGAG.

On this clone: The observed sequence ends 3 residues before the CDR3 terminus, with the missing tail filled in from the germline J gene. The chain combines TRBV19 with TRBJ1-2; D remains unclear. Germline assignment: CDR1 LNHDA and CDR2 SQIVND (reference sequence). The CDR3 extends over 14 amino acids. V dropped 7 bases and J dropped 4 bases, with 16 bases sitting between them. CDR3 DNA (partial): TGTGCCAGTATTGGGATGTCCGCGGGCTATGGC. This codes for CASIGMSAGYG. The CDR3 reads in full as CASIGMSAGYGYTF.

Regarding this clone: The read gets to within 3 residues of the CDR3 end, and the germline J gene fills in the rest. This rearrangement joins TRBV2 to TRBJ2-4, with 9 bases that match TRBD1. Germline loops: CDR1 SNHLY, CDR2 FYNNEI. The CDR3 consists of 14 residues. CDR3 bases read: TGTGCCAGCAGTGTTGGGGACAGGGCTAAATCT. Translated: CASSVGDRAKS. The complete CDR3 reads CASSVGDRAKSQYF.

As concerns this clone: The observed sequence ends 3 residues before the CDR3 terminus, with the missing tail filled in from the germline J gene. This chain uses TRBV30 with TRBJ2-7, with no clear D. In germline, CDR1 is GTSNPN, CDR2 SVGIG (reference sequence). Between the trimmed V and J ends, which lost 0 bases and 2 bases, there was a span of 8 bases. The CDR3 is 13 residues long. CDR3 amino acids: CAWSVGIPYEQYF. The sequenced part of the CDR3 DNA is TGTGCCTGGAGTGTTGGCATCCCCTACGAG.

A remark on this clone: The CDR3 extends 3 residues past the end of the read, so its final part is completed from the germline J gene. This chain joins TRBV20-1 and TRBJ1-2; 7 bases line up with TRBD1. The CDR3 spans 14 residues. Looked up from germline, CDR1 is DFQATT and CDR2 is SNEGSKA (reference sequence). Partial CDR3 DNA: TGCAGTGCTAGAGCCCGACAGGGACCAACAGGC. It encodes CSARARQGPTG. The CDR3 in its entirety is CSARARQGPTGYTF.

On this clone itself: The observed sequence ends 3 residues before the CDR3 terminus, with the missing tail filled in from the germline J gene. The chain combines TRBV30 with TRBJ2-3; 8 positions agree with TRBD2. Germline V gene data show CDR1 as GTSNPN and CDR2 as SVGIG (reference sequence). This CDR3 comprises 12 residues. The CDR3 is CAWSRGGETQYF. The covered CDR3 bases are TGTGCCTGGAGTCGGGGGGGAGAGACG.

About this clone: The read terminates 3 residues before the CDR3 end, so the remaining end is supplied by the germline J gene. V is TRBV2 and J is TRBJ2-6; 13 bases fit TRBD2. The V and J ends lost 2 bases and 2 bases, in that order; junction bases with no gene match: 0. Germline lookup yields CDR1 SNHLY and CDR2 FYNNEI. This CDR3 is 17 amino acids long. The CDR3: CASSETSGGAGANVLTF. The DNA read from the CDR3 is TGTGCCAGCAGTGAAACTAGCGGGGGGGCTGGGGCCAACGTC.

CDR3 DNA, as far as it was read: TGTGCCATCAGTTACGGCGGGGGGCAATACGAG. It is translated as CAISYGGGQYE. The entire CDR3 protein is CAISYGGGQYEQYF. The genes are TRBV10-3 and TRBJ2-7; 8 bases fit TRBD2. The read halts 3 residues ahead of the CDR3 end, with the missing end drawn from the germline J gene. The ends lost 5 bases at V and 4 bases at J; junction bases unmatched: 7. The CDR3 consists of 14 residues. Germline V gene data show CDR1 as ENHRY and CDR2 as SYGVKD.

As concerns this clone: The CDR3 is cut off 3 residues early in the read; its end comes from the germline J gene. The V call is TRBV6-1, the J call TRBJ2-2; D is unclear. The CDR3 has 18 amino acids. Deletions cut 2 bases from V and 4 bases from J, with 20 bases between. Per germline, CDR1 MNHNS and CDR2 SASEGT. The CDR3 spells CASSERSKNDPGTGELFF. The CDR3 bases that were read are TGTGCCAGCAGTGAAAGGTCCAAAAACGACCCGGGCACCGGGGAG.

On this clone itself: Other DNA sequences in the same sample also yield this CDR3. This CDR3 is CASSPQGEVNTIYF. The covered CDR3 bases are TGTGCCAGCTCACCACAGGGCGAAGTGAACACC. This chain joins TRBV18 and TRBJ1-3; D uncertain. The read comes to an end 3 residues before the CDR3 does, leaving the germline J gene to fill in the end. V shed 1 base and J shed 7 bases, with 11 bases lying between them. This CDR3 has 14 residues. Germline CDR1 KGHSH, CDR2 LQKENI. The full variable domain, with the rest looked up from reference TRBV18 and TRBJ1-3, is NAGVMQNPRHLVRRRGQEARLRCSPMKGHSHVYWYRQLPEEGLKFMVYLQKENIIDESGMPKERFSAEFPKEGPSILRIQQVVRGDSAAYFCASSPQGEVNTIYFGEGSWLTVV.

About this clone: Sequencing ends 3 residues short of the CDR3 end; the germline J gene provides the rest. The gene calls are TRBV30 and TRBJ1-4; weak D call: TRBD1 (6 bases). The CDR3 totals 16 residues. Germline lookup yields CDR1 GTSNPN and CDR2 SVGIG (reference sequence). The sequenced CDR3 bases are TGTGCCTGGAGTCCGTCTAGGGGGAGATTAGGTTCACCA. It specifies CAWSPSRGRLGSP. The whole CDR3 protein reads CAWSPSRGRLGSPLFF. Using reference TRBV30 and TRBJ1-4 for the parts outside the CDR3, the full variable domain is SQTIHQWPATLVQPVGSPLSLECTVEGTSNPNLYWYRQAAGRGLQLLFYSVGIGQISSEVPQNLSASRPQDRQFILSSKKLLLSDSGFYLCAWSPSRGRLGSPLFFGSGTQLSVL.

The CDR3 DNA, read in part, is TGTGCCAGTAGTATGGGAACAGCGGCGGAGACC. This gives the protein CASSMGTAAET. The entire CDR3 protein is CASSMGTAAETQYF. The chain couples TRBV19 to TRBJ2-5; D possibly corresponds to TRBD2 (5 bases). The sequence runs out 3 residues before the end of the CDR3; the remainder is reconstructed from the germline J gene. The CDR3 sequence is 14 residues long. The germline V gene has CDR1 LNHDA and CDR2 SQIVND (reference sequence). V was shortened by 3 bases and J by 5 bases, with 13 bases between the two germline ends.

In regard to this clone: Coverage ceases 3 residues before the CDR3 finishes, and the germline J gene fills in the end. The chain recombines TRBV7-2 with TRBJ2-4, with D tentatively TRBD1 (6 bases). Germline lookup yields CDR1 SGHTA and CDR2 FQGNSA. CDR3 length: 14 residues. The DNA read from the CDR3 is TGTGCCAGCAGCTTAGCGCAACAGGGTGGTGGT. This translates into CASSLAQQGGG. The whole CDR3 is CASSLAQQGGGQYF.

In the case of this clone: The read halts 3 residues ahead of the CDR3 end, with the missing end drawn from the germline J gene. The chain joins TRBV30 to TRBJ2-2; D possibly corresponds to TRBD1 (6 bases). The CDR3 contains 16 residues. Germline CDR1 GTSNPN, CDR2 SVGIG (reference sequence). The CDR3 bases that were read are TGTGCCTGGAGTCCGTCTAGGGGGAGATTAGGTTCACCG. Its protein product is CAWSPSRGRLGSP. The complete CDR3 protein is CAWSPSRGRLGSPLFF.

CDR3 DNA (partial): TGTGCCTGGAACCCCTCCAGGGGTTTTCAGCCG. Amino acids: CAWNPSRGFQP. The whole CDR3 protein is CAWNPSRGFQPQYF. The chain carries TRBV30 and TRBJ2-3; possible D gene TRBD1, 6 bases. The DNA ends 3 residues before the CDR3 does, and the rest of the CDR3 is filled in from the germline J gene. Germline loops: CDR1 GTSNPN, CDR2 SVGIG (reference sequence). The CDR3 loop spans 14 amino acids.

A word on this clone: The CDR3 end lies 3 residues beyond the end of the read and is filled in from the germline J gene. Other DNA sequences in the sample encode the same CDR3. The gene calls are TRBV18 and TRBJ2-3; TRBD1 aligns across 7 bases. Germline loops: CDR1 KGHSH, CDR2 LQKENI. The CDR3 totals 16 residues. The sequenced CDR3 bases are TGTGCCAGCTCACCCTACCCCAGACAGGGAGAAGAGACG. Translated: CASSPYPRQGEET. The full CDR3 protein is CASSPYPRQGEETQYF.

In the case of this clone: The CDR3 end lies 3 residues beyond the end of the read and is filled in from the germline J gene. V is TRBV6-4 and J is TRBJ2-3, with 9 bases that match TRBD2. The V gene's germline CDR1 is MRHNA and CDR2 SNTAGT. The length of the CDR3 is 15 residues. V trimming: 3 bases; J trimming: 4 bases; junction bases outside the gene matches: 5. The covered CDR3 bases are TGTGCCAGCAGTGAGGGACAGCGGGGGGCAGATACG. It encodes CASSEGQRGADT. The full CDR3 reads CASSEGQRGADTQYF.

Note on this clone: The DNA ends 3 residues before the CDR3 does, and the rest of the CDR3 is filled in from the germline J gene. The V and J genes are TRBV12-3 or TRBV12-4 and TRBJ1-2; a possible D gene is TRBD1 (5 bases). With 0 bases removed from V and 7 bases from J, the gap between germline ends came to 15 bases. The CDR3 length is 15 residues. The covered CDR3 bases are TGTGCCAGCAGTTTAGCCGGGGGGGAGGGCGGTGGC. Translated: CASSLAGGEGGG. The full-length CDR3 reads as CASSLAGGEGGGYTF.

Details on this clone: Read data end 3 residues before the CDR3 end; the end is taken from the germline J gene. The chain employs TRBV4-2 and TRBJ2-5, with 12 bases matching TRBD2. Germline V gives CDR1 LGHNA, CDR2 YNFKEQ. Unmatched junction bases numbered 3, after V lost 2 bases and J lost 2 bases. This CDR3 has 16 amino acids. CDR3 DNA, as far as it was read: TGTGCCAGCAGCCAACCCGGACTAGCGGGACAAGAGACC. It is translated as CASSQPGLAGQET. The whole CDR3 region reads CASSQPGLAGQETQYF.

As to this clone: The CDR3 extends 3 residues past the end of the read, so its final part is completed from the germline J gene. V and J are TRBV6-2 or TRBV6-3 and TRBJ2-3; a possible D gene is TRBD2 (6 bases). V lost 2 bases, J lost 2 bases, and 14 bases lay in between. Germline lookup yields CDR1 MNHEY and CDR2 SVGEGT. The CDR3 is 16 amino acids. The sequenced CDR3 bases are TGTGCCAGCAGTTACGGCCCGGGCGGGGACACAGATACG. It yields the protein CASSYGPGGDTDT. The entire CDR3 sequence reads CASSYGPGGDTDTQYF.

Notes on this clone: The read gets to within 3 residues of the CDR3 end, and the germline J gene fills in the rest. This chain uses TRBV5-1 with TRBJ1-2; the D is unclear. Per germline, CDR1 SGHRS and CDR2 YFSETQ. The CDR3 is made up of 16 amino acids. Trimming cost V 0 bases and J 4 bases, with 16 bases left between them. Partial CDR3 DNA: TGCGCCAGCAGCTTGGCCGAAATCCAGCGTAGCTATGGC. Protein: CASSLAEIQRSYG. The full-length CDR3 reads as CASSLAEIQRSYGYTF.

As regards this clone: The read ends 3 residues before the CDR3 terminus; that terminus is restored from the germline J gene. The V and J genes are TRBV10-2 and TRBJ2-1, with a weak D call TRBD2 (6 bases). The germline V gene has CDR1 WSHSY and CDR2 SAAADI. There are 13 residues in the CDR3. V was clipped by 9 bases and J by 0 bases, with 9 bases between them. CDR3 protein: CASRGSSYNEQFF. The DNA read from the CDR3 is TGCGCCAGTCGGGGGAGCTCCTACAATGAG.

As to this clone: The read terminates 3 residues ahead of where the CDR3 ends, so the germline J gene completes it. The J gene is TRBJ1-6, the V gene TRBV18; D might be TRBD1 (5 bases). V lost 2 bases and J lost 5, with 13 bases in between. This CDR3 is built from 16 residues. CDR1 KGHSH and CDR2 LQKENI come from the germline V gene. The DNA read from the CDR3 is TGTGCCAGCTCACCAAGGTCAGGGTCTAATAATTCACCC. Amino acids: CASSPRSGSNNSP. Given in full, the CDR3 is CASSPRSGSNNSPLHF.